This TCR beta chain was captured in a study of T cell repertoires in cytomegalovirus infection. About the study: CMV infection together with matching HLA type was indicated by public TCR beta signatures. Study-wide points: Within the response measured ex vivo, HLA-C-restricted CMV-specific TCR beta clonotypes were dominant. Cumulative public TCR beta family frequency identified CMV carriers with the relevant HLA.

With 5 bases clipped from V and 8 bases from J, the junction kept 8 bases outside the gene matches. This CDR3 contains 15 residues. In germline, CDR1 is SGHVS, CDR2 FNYEAQ. This clonotype has ten or more counts. Its antigen is unknown. TCRdb recomputed calls from the reads with MiXCR, one row per CDR3 protein. The sample includes about half a million distinct CDR3 sequences, more than 30% of them seen just once. The sequences come from cultured PBMCs, collected from culture after CMV antigen stimulation. The origin of this receptor is a human donor in good health (CMV status not recorded). Some clones in this sample may be carry-over from other donors' samples. This chain connects TRBV7-6 to TRBJ2-1, with 11 bases that match TRBD2. The CDR3 is CASSEALAGVDEQFF. CDR3 sequence (DNA): TGTGCCAGCAGCGAGGCACTAGCGGGAGTAGATGAGCAGTTCTTC. Full variable domain (missing parts from reference TRBV7-6 and TRBJ2-1): GAGVSQSPRYKVTKRGQDVALRCDPISGHVSLYWYRQALGQGPEFLTYFNYEAQQDKSGLPNDRFSAERPEGSISTLTIQRTEQRDSAMYRCASSEALAGVDEQFFGPGTRLTVL.